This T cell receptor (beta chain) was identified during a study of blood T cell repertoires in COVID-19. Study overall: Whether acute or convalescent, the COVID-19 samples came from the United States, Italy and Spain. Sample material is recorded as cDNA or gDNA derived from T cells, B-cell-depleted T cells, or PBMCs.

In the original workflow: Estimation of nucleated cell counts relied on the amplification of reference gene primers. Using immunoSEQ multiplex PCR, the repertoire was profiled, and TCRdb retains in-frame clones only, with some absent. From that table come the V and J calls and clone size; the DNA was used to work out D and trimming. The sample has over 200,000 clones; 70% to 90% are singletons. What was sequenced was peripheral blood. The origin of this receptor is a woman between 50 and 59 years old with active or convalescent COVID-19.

The CDR3 is CASARTTQETQYF. In DNA form, the CDR3 reads TGTGCCAGCGCTAGGACAACTCAAGAGACCCAGTACTTC. V gene TRBV3-1 (or the pseudogene TRBV3-2) combines with J gene TRBJ2-5, with D maybe TRBD1 (5 bases). The germline CDR1 and CDR2 sequences are LGHDT and YNNKEL (reference sequence). The CDR3 has 13 residues. V gave up 8 bases and J gave up 2 bases, with 12 bases separating them.